This T cell receptor (beta chain) is from a study of blood T cell repertoires in COVID-19. About the research overall: Specimens from acute and convalescent COVID-19 originated in the United States, Italy and Spain. Nucleic acid was either cDNA or gDNA, and it came from T cells, B-cell-depleted T cells, or PBMCs.

Germline V gives CDR1 LNHNV, CDR2 YYDKDF (reference sequence). CDR3 size: 16 residues. The ends lost 0 bases at V and 8 bases at J; junction bases unmatched: 10. Clones were sequenced by immunoSEQ multiplex PCR, and TCRdb holds only the in-frame ones, with some missing. The sample lists 250,000 or so clones, 82% occurring once. Input material: peripheral blood. The origin of this receptor is a woman younger than 35 with acute or convalescent COVID-19. V and J are TRBV15 and TRBJ2-1, with 7 positions matching TRBD2. CDR3 in amino acids: CATSRDGAGVVDEQFF. As DNA, the CDR3 is TGTGCCACCAGCAGAGATGGGGCGGGAGTAGTGGATGAGCAGTTCTTC.